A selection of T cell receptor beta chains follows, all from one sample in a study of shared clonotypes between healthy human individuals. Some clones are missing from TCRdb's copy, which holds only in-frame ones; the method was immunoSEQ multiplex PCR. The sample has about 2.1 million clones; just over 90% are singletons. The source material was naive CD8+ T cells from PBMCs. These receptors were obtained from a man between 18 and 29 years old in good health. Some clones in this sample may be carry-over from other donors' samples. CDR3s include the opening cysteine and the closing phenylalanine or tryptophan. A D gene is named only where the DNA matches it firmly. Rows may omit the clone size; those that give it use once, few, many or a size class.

CDR3 protein: CASSYGSPSYEQYF; CDR3 DNA: TGTGCCAGCAGTTACGGGAGCCCCTCCTACGAGCAGTACTTC; clone size: -; V gene: TRBV6-5; D gene: -; J gene: TRBJ2-7
CDR3 protein: CASSYGTVAEQYF; CDR3 DNA: TGTGCCAGCAGTTACGGGACAGTTGCCGAGCAGTACTTC; clone size: -; V gene: TRBV27; D gene: TRBD1; J gene: TRBJ2-7
CDR3 protein: CASSPQLAGVFETQYF; CDR3 DNA: TGTGCCAGCAGCCCCCAACTAGCGGGAGTTTTTGAGACCCAGTACTTC; clone size: -; V gene: TRBV7-9; D gene: TRBD2; J gene: TRBJ2-5
CDR3 protein: CASSLAGVKTNEQFF; CDR3 DNA: TGTGCCAGCAGCTTGGCGGGAGTGAAGACCAATGAGCAGTTCTTC; clone size: -; V gene: TRBV5-5; D gene: -; J gene: TRBJ2-1
CDR3 protein: CASRGGSYEQYF; CDR3 DNA: TGTGCCAGCAGGGGTGGTTCCTACGAGCAGTACTTC; clone size: -; V gene: TRBV13; D gene: -; J gene: TRBJ2-7
CDR3 protein: CATSLTSGRFHEQYF; CDR3 DNA: TGTGCCACCAGCCTCACTAGCGGGAGGTTCCACGAGCAGTACTTC; clone size: once; V gene: TRBV15; D gene: TRBD2; J gene: TRBJ2-7
CDR3 protein: CSVVMAVGYTF; CDR3 DNA: TGCAGCGTTGTCATGGCCGTTGGCTACACCTTC; clone size: few; V gene: TRBV29-1; D gene: -; J gene: TRBJ1-2
CDR3 protein: CASSLEAGSGYTF; CDR3 DNA: TGCGCCAGCAGCTTGGAAGCGGGCAGCGGCTACACCTTC; clone size: -; V gene: TRBV5-1; D gene: -; J gene: TRBJ1-2
CDR3 protein: CASSLGSANEQFF; CDR3 DNA: TGTGCCAGCAGCTTGGGTAGCGCCAATGAGCAGTTCTTC; clone size: -; V gene: TRBV13; D gene: -; J gene: TRBJ2-1
CDR3 protein: CASSSPGSTDTQYF; CDR3 DNA: TGTGCCAGCAGCTCCCCGGGTAGCACAGATACGCAGTATTTT; clone size: -; V gene: TRBV7-9; D gene: -; J gene: TRBJ2-3
CDR3 protein: CASSSANEQFF; CDR3 DNA: TGTGCCAGCAGCTCGGCGAATGAGCAGTTCTTC; clone size: -; V gene: TRBV9; D gene: -; J gene: TRBJ2-1
CDR3 protein: CASSPTGTWEKLFF; CDR3 DNA: TGTGCCAGCAGTCCGACAGGGACTTGGGAAAAACTGTTTTTT; clone size: -; V gene: TRBV27; D gene: TRBD1; J gene: TRBJ1-4
CDR3 protein: CASLSGDSYEQYF; CDR3 DNA: TGTGCCAGCCTTAGTGGGGATTCCTACGAGCAGTACTTC; clone size: -; V gene: TRBV2; D gene: -; J gene: TRBJ2-7
CDR3 protein: CASSKSYEQYF; CDR3 DNA: TGTGCCAGCAGTAAGAGCTACGAGCAGTACTTC; clone size: -; V gene: TRBV2; D gene: -; J gene: TRBJ2-7
CDR3 protein: CASSPGWDRVYTQYF; CDR3 DNA: TGTGCCAGCTCCCCAGGGTGGGACCGTGTGTATACGCAGTATTTT; clone size: -; V gene: TRBV18; D gene: -; J gene: TRBJ2-3
CDR3 protein: CASSSPPGDTQYF; CDR3 DNA: TGTGCCAGCAGTTCGCCCCCCGGAGATACGCAGTATTTT; clone size: -; V gene: TRBV28; D gene: -; J gene: TRBJ2-3
CDR3 protein: CASSSPGTGGKAFF; CDR3 DNA: TGTGCCAGCAGTTCGCCCGGGACAGGAGGGAAAGCTTTCTTT; clone size: -; V gene: TRBV28; D gene: TRBD1; J gene: TRBJ1-1
CDR3 protein: CASSLQGARTEAFF; CDR3 DNA: TGTGCCAGCAGCCTACAGGGGGCCAGGACTGAAGCTTTCTTT; clone size: -; V gene: TRBV27; D gene: TRBD1; J gene: TRBJ1-1
CDR3 protein: CASSPSSGRNEQYF; CDR3 DNA: TGTGCCAGCAGCCCATCTAGCGGGAGAAACGAGCAGTACTTC; clone size: -; V gene: TRBV6-6; D gene: TRBD2; J gene: TRBJ2-7
CDR3 protein: CASTITGAQALTEQNF; CDR3 DNA: TGTGCCAGCACTATTACCGGAGCTCAAGCCCTTACGGAGCAGAACTTC; clone size: -; V gene: TRBV6-6; D gene: -; J gene: TRBJ2-7
CDR3 protein: CASSGPDYEQFF; CDR3 DNA: TGTGCCAGCAGCGGCCCCGACTATGAGCAGTTCTTC; clone size: -; V gene: TRBV7-9; D gene: -; J gene: TRBJ2-1
CDR3 protein: CASSWGASYNEQFF; CDR3 DNA: TGTGCCAGCAGTTGGGGGGCCTCCTACAATGAGCAGTTCTTC; clone size: -; V gene: TRBV6-1; D gene: -; J gene: TRBJ2-1
CDR3 protein: CASSYYRIHSPKASNYGYTF; CDR3 DNA: TGTGCCAGCAGTTATTACAGAATCCATAGTCCTAAAGCCTCGAACTATGGCTACACCTTC; clone size: -; V gene: TRBV28; D gene: -; J gene: TRBJ1-2
CDR3 protein: CASSPRTGNTGELFF; CDR3 DNA: TGTGCCAGCAGTCCCCGGACAGGGAATACCGGGGAGCTGTTTTTT; clone size: -; V gene: TRBV6-4; D gene: TRBD1; J gene: TRBJ2-2
CDR3 protein: CASTALRATGGYEQYF; CDR3 DNA: TGTGCCAGTACCGCCCTTCGTGCGACAGGGGGTTACGAGCAGTACTTC; clone size: -; V gene: TRBV19; D gene: TRBD1; J gene: TRBJ2-7
CDR3 protein: CASSLSLGGGRTDTQYF; CDR3 DNA: TGTGCCAGCAGTTTATCGTTAGGAGGGGGACGCACAGATACGCAGTATTTT; clone size: -; V gene: TRBV27; D gene: -; J gene: TRBJ2-3
CDR3 protein: CASSLLLEETQYF; CDR3 DNA: TGTGCCAGCAGTTTATTGTTGGAAGAGACCCAGTACTTC; clone size: once; V gene: TRBV27; D gene: -; J gene: TRBJ2-5
CDR3 protein: CASRARGGETQYF; CDR3 DNA: TGTGCCAGCAGGGCGCGAGGGGGCGAGACCCAGTACTTC; clone size: -; V gene: TRBV27; D gene: TRBD1; J gene: TRBJ2-5